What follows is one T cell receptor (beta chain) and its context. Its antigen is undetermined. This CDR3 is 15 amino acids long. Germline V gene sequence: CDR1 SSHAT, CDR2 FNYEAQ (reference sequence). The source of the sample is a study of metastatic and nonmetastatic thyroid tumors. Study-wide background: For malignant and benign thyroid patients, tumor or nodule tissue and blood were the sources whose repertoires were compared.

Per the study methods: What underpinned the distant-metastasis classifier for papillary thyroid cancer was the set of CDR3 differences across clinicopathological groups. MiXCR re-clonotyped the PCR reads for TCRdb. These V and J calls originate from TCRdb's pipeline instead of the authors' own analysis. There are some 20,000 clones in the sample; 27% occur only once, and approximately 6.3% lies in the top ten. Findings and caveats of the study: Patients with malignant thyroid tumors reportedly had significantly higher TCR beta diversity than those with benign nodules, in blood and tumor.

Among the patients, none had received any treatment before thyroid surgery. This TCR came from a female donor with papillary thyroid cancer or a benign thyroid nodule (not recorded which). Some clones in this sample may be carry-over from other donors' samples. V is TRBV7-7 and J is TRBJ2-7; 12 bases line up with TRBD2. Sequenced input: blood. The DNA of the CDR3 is TGTGCTAGAAGCATCGGACTAGCGGGAACGGACGAGCAGTACTTC. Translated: CARSIGLAGTDEQYF.